This T cell receptor beta chain was sequenced in a study of T-cell memory formation after mild COVID-19. Study-level information: TCR clusters showed largely donor specificity.

Comments on this clonotype: The antigen is not known.

TCRdb reprocessed the 5' RACE reads with MiXCR, giving one entry per CDR3 protein. The sample lists 150,000 to 200,000 distinct CDR3 sequences, roughly 28% occurring once. Overall study results and limits: Later expanders leaned CD4+, whereas day 15 to 85 contracting clones were balanced CD4/CD8. CM and EM subsets held most contracting CD4+ clones; EMRA held CD8+ ones.

V lost 1 base and J lost 6; bases outside the gene matches: 5. The length of the CDR3 is 15 residues. Germline V gene lookup returns CDR1 SGHTA and CDR2 FQGTGA. The material sequenced was PBMCs or a T cell subset sorted from them (not recorded which). The sequence was obtained from an adult woman who had mild COVID-19 (a few samples of this study predate the infection). Cell type and time point are not known. The chain joins TRBV7-3 to TRBJ2-1, with TRBD2 matching 8 bases. CDR3 nucleotide sequence: TGTGCCAGCAGCTTAAAAGCGGGGGACTCCAATGAGCAGTTCTTC. Its protein is CASSLKAGDSNEQFF.